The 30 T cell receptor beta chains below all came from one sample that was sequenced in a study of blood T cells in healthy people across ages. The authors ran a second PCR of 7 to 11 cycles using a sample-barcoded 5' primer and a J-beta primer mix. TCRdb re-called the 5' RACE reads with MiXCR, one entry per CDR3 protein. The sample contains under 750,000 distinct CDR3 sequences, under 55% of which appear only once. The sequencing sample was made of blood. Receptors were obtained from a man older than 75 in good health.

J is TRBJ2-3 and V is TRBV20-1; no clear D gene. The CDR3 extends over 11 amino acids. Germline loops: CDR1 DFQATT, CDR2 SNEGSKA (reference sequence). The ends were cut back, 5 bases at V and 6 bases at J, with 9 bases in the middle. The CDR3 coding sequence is TGCAGTGCTGGCCTCGGGGATACGCAGTATTTT. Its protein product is CSAGLGDTQYF.

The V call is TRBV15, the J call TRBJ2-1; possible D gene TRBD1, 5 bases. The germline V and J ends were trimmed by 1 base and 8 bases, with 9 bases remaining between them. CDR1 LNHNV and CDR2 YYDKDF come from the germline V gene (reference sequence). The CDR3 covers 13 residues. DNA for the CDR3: TGTGCCACCAGCAGAGGAAGACAGTATGAGCAGTTCTTC. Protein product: CATSRGRQYEQFF.

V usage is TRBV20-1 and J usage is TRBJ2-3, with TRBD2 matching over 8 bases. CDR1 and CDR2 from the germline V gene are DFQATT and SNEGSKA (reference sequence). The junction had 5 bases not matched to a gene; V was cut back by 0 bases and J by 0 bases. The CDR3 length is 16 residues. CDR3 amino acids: CSARDPSSGSTDTQYF. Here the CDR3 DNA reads TGCAGTGCTAGAGATCCCTCTAGCGGGAGCACAGATACGCAGTATTTT.

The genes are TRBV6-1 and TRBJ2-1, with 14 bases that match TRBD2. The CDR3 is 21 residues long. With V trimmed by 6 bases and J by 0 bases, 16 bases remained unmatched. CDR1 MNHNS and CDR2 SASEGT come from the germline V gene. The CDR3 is CASSRLAGGPRGTSSYNEQFF. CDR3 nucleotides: TGTGCCAGCAGCCGACTAGCGGGGGGGCCGAGGGGAACCAGCTCCTACAATGAGCAGTTCTTC.

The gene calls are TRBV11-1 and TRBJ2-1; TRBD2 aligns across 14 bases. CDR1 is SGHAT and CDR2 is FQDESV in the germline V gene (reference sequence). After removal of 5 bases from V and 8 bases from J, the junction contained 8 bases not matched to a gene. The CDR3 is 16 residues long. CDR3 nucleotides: TGTGCCAGCAGCGGACTAGCGGGAGGCCGGGCGTATGAGCAGTTCTTC. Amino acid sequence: CASSGLAGGRAYEQFF.

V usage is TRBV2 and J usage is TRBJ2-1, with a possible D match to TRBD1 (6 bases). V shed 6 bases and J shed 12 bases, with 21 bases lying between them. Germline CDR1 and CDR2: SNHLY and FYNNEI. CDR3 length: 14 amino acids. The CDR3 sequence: CASSLNPQGSWQFF. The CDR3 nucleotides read TGTGCCAGCAGCCTAAACCCCCAGGGGAGCTGGCAGTTCTTC. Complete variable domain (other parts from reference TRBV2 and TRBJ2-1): EPEVTQTPSHQVTQMGQEVILRCVPISNHLYFYWYRQILGQKVEFLVSFYNNEISEKSEIFDDQFSVERPDGSNFTLKIRSTKLEDSAMYFCASSLNPQGSWQFFGPGTRLTVL.

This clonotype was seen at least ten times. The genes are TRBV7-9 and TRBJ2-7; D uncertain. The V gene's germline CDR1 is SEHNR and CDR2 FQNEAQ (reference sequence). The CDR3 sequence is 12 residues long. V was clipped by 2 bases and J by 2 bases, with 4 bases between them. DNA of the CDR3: TGTGCCAGCAGCTTATCGGCCTACGAGCAGTACTTC. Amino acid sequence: CASSLSAYEQYF.

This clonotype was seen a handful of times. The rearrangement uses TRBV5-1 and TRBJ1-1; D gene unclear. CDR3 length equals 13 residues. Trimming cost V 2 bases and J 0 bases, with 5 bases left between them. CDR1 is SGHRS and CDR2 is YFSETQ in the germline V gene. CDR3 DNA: TGCGCCAGCAGCTTCGAAGTGAACACTGAAGCTTTCTTT. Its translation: CASSFEVNTEAFF.

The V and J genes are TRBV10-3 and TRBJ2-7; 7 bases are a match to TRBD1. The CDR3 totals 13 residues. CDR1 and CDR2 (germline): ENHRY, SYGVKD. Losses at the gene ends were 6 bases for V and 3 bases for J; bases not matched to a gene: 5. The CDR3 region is CAIREGGNYEQYF. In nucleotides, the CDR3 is TGTGCCATCAGGGAAGGGGGCAACTACGAGCAGTACTTC.

For the CDR3, the DNA is TGTGCCAGCAGCGAGACTACGACAGATACGCAGTATTTT. Translation: CASSETTTDTQYF. The chain employs TRBV4-2 and TRBJ2-3, with a tentative D call TRBD2 (5 bases). V lost 5 bases, J lost 3 bases, and 9 bases lay in between. This CDR3 is built from 13 residues. The V gene's germline CDR1 is LGHNA and CDR2 YNFKEQ.

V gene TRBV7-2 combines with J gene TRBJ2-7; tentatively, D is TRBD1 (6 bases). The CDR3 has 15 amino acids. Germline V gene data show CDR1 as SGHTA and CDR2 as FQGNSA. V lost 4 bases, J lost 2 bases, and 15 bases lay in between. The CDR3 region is CASSSHIQGTYEQYF. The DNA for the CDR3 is TGTGCCAGCAGCTCCCACATACAGGGAACCTACGAGCAGTACTTC.

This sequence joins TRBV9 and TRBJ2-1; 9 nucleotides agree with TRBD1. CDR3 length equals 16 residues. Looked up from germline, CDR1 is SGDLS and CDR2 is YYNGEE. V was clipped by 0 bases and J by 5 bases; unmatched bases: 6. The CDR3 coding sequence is TGTGCCAGCAGCGTAGGGACAGGGGCTGGGGACAATGAGCAGTTCTTC. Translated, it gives CASSVGTGAGDNEQFF.

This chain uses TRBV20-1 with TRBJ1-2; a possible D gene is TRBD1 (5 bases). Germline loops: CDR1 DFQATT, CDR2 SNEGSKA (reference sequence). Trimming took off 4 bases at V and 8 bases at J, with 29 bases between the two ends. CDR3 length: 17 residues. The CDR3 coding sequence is TGCAGTGCTAAGATCCAGGGACGGAAGAATCTAGGCAGAGGCTACACCTTC. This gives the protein CSAKIQGRKNLGRGYTF.

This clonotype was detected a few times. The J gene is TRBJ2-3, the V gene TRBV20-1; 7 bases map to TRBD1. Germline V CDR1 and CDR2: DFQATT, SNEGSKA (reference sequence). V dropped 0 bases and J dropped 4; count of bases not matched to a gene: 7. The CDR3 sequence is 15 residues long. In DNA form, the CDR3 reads TGCAGTGCTAGAGACGGAGACAGGGTTGCAGATACGCAGTATTTT. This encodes CSARDGDRVADTQYF.

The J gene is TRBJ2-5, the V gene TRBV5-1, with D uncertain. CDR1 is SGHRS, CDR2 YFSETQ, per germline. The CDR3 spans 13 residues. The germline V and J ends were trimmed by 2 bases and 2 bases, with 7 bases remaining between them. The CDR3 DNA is TGCGCCAGCAGCTTCGTACCACAAGAGACCCAGTACTTC. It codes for CASSFVPQETQYF.

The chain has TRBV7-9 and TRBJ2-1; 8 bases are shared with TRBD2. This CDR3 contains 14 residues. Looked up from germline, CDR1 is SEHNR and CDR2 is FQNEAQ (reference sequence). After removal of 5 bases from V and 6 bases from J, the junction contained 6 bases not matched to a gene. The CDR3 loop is CASSPGLAPNEQFF. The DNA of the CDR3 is TGTGCCAGCAGCCCAGGACTAGCCCCCAATGAGCAGTTCTTC. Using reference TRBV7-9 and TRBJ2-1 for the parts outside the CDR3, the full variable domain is DTGVSQNPRHKITKRGQNVTFRCDPISEHNRLYWYRQTLGQGPEFLTYFQNEAQLEKSRLLSDRFSAERPKGSFSTLEIQRTEQGDSAMYLCASSPGLAPNEQFFGPGTRLTVL.

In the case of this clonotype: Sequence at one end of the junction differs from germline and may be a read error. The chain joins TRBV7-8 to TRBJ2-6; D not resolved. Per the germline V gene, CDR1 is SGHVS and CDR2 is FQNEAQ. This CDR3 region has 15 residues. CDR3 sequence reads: CASSARNSGTNVLTF. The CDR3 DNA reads TGTGCCAGCAGCGCCCGTAACTCTGGGACCAACGTCCTGACTTTC.

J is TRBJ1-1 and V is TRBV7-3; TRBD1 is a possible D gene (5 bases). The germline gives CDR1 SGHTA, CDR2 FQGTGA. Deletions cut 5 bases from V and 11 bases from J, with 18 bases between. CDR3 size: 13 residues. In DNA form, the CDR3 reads TGTGCCAGCAGCCCAGGACCAGGGTGCATGGCTTTCTTT. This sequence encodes CASSPGPGCMAFF.

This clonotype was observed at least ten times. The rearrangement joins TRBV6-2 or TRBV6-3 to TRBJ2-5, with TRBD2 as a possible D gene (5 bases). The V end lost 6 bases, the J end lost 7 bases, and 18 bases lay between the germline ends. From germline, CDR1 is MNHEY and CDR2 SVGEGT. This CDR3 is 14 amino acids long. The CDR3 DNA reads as TGTGCCAGCAGCGACGGAGCGGAAATGGGGACCCAGTACTTC. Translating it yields CASSDGAEMGTQYF.

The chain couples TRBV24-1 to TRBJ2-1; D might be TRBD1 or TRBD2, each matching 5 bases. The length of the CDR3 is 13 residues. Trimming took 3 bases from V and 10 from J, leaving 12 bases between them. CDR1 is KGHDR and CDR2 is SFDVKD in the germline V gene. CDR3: CATSDNWDGEQFF. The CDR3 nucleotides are TGTGCCACCAGTGATAATTGGGACGGGGAGCAGTTCTTC.

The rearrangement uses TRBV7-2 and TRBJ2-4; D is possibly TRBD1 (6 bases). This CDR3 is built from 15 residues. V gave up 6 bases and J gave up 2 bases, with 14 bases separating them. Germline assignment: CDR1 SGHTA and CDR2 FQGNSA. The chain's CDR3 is CASSPGAGSKNIQYF. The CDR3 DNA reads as TGTGCCAGCAGTCCAGGGGCCGGGTCCAAAAACATTCAGTACTTC.

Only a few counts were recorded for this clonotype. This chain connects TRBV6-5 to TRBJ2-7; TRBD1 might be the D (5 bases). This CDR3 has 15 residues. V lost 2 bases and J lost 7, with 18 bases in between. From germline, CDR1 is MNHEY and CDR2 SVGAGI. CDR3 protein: CASSYEGQGSREQYF. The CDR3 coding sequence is TGTGCCAGCAGTTACGAAGGGCAGGGCAGTAGAGAGCAGTACTTC.

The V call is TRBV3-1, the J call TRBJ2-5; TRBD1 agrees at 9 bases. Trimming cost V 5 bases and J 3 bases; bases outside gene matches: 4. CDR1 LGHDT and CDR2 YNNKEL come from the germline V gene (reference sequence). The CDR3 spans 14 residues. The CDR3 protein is CASSTGTGKETQYF. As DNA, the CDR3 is TGTGCCAGCAGCACAGGGACAGGGAAAGAGACCCAGTACTTC.

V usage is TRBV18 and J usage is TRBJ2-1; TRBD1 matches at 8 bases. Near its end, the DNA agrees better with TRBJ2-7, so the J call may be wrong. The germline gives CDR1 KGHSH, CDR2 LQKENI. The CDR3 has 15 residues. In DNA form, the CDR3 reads TGTGCCAGCTCAGTAGGACAGGGAAACTACAATGAGCAGTACTTC. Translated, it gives CASSVGQGNYNEQYF.

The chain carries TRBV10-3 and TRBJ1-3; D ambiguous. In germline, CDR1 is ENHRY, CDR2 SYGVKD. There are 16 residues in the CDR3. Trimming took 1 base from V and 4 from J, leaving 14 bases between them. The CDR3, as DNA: TGTGCCATCAGTGAGTACAAGGTATCGTCCGGAAACACCATATATTTT. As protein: CAISEYKVSSGNTIYF.

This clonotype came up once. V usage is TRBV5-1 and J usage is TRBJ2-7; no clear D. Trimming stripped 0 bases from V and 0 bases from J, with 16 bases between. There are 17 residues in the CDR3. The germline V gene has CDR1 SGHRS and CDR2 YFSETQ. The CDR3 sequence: CASSLGPLLSSSYEQYF. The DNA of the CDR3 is TGCGCCAGCAGCTTGGGGCCCCTACTGAGTAGCTCCTACGAGCAGTACTTC.

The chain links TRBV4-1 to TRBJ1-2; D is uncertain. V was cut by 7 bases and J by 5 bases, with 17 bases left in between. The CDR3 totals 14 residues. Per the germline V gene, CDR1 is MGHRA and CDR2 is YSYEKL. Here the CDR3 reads CASKGDATRYGYTF. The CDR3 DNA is TGCGCCAGCAAGGGCGACGCTACGCGGTATGGCTACACCTTC.

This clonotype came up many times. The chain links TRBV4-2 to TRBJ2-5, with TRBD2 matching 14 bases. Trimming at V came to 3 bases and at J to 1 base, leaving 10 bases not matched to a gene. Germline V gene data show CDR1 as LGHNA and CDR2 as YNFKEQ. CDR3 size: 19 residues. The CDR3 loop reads CASSQGLAGALSLQETQYF. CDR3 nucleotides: TGTGCCAGCAGCCAGGGACTAGCGGGAGCCCTTTCCCTCCAAGAGACCCAGTACTTC.

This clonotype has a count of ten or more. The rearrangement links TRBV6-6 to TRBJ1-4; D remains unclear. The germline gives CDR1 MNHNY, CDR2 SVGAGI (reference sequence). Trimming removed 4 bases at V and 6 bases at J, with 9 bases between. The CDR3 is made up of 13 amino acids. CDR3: CASSFDRDEKLFF. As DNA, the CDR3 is TGTGCCAGCAGTTTCGACCGAGATGAAAAACTGTTTTTT.

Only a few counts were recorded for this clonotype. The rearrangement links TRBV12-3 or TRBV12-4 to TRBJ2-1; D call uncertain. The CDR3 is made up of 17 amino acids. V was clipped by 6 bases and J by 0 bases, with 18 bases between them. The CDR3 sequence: CASSRIAPRGSYNEQFF. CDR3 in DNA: TGTGCCAGCAGCCGTATCGCCCCAAGAGGCTCCTACAATGAGCAGTTCTTC.